The 18 T cell receptor beta chains reported below all come from one sample, sequenced in a study of vaccination and CD4 T cells after COVID-19. Treatment: roughly 10-day PBMC culture with coronavirus spike peptide pools or control peptides (ViraFEST assay). Collection of the unexposed donor's CD4+ T cells took place before the COVID-19 pandemic (2011-2018). The Oncomine TCR Beta short-read assay was applied to DNA of cultured CD4+ T cells. TCRdb reprocessed the PCR reads with MiXCR, giving one entry per CDR3 protein. The repertoire holds 7,000 or so distinct CDR3 sequences, with approximately 41% as singletons. Their specific antigens are unknown. The sample comprised CD4+ T cells from blood, cultured in vitro. The origin of the receptors is a human donor in good health.

This clonotype was seen just once. The chain has TRBV6-1 and TRBJ2-7; D perhaps matches TRBD1 (6 bases). The V gene lost 6 bases and the J gene lost 3 bases, with 15 bases spanning the gap. The CDR3 totals 14 residues. CDR1 is MNHNS, CDR2 SASEGT, per germline. The CDR3 reads CASRPTGSNYEQYF. DNA of the CDR3: TGTGCCAGCAGGCCGACAGGTTCGAACTACGAGCAGTACTTC.

The chain couples TRBV18 to TRBJ1-5; 7 nucleotides align to TRBD1. Per germline, CDR1 KGHSH and CDR2 LQKENI. This CDR3 spans 14 amino acids. J gave up 0 bases and V 9 bases, and 5 bases lay outside the gene matches. This CDR3 reads CASSTGVSNQPQHF. The CDR3 coding sequence is TGTGCCAGTTCAACAGGGGTTAGCAATCAGCCCCAGCATTTT.

This clonotype was detected once. V gene TRBV12-3 or TRBV12-4 combines with J gene TRBJ1-2, with 9 bases fitting TRBD1. The CDR3 sequence is 14 residues long. The junction had 10 bases not matched to a gene; V was cut back by 6 bases and J by 8 bases. CDR3 sequence (DNA): TGTGCCAGCAGCCGACAGGGGGGTGGGGGGGGCTACACCTTC. Residues: CASSRQGGGGGYTF.

This chain joins TRBV20-1 and TRBJ1-6; 7 positions agree with TRBD1. Germline trimming cut 1 base from V and 7 bases from J; bases unmatched to any gene: 10. The germline gives CDR1 DFQATT, CDR2 SNEGSKA (reference sequence). The CDR3 sequence is 16 residues long. The CDR3 is CSARASGQAGNSPLHF. The DNA of the CDR3 is TGCAGTGCTAGAGCTTCAGGACAGGCCGGGAATTCACCCCTCCACTTT.

The gene calls are TRBV29-1 and TRBJ2-5; 7 nucleotides agree with TRBD1. The V segment lost 4 bases and the J segment 0 bases; nucleotides outside the gene matches: 2. Looked up from germline, CDR1 is SQVTM and CDR2 is ANQGSEA. The CDR3 extends over 13 amino acids. CDR3 sequence: CSVAGTDQETQYF. Written as DNA, the CDR3 is TGCAGCGTTGCCGGGACAGACCAAGAGACCCAGTACTTC.

The chain links TRBV19 to TRBJ2-2; TRBD2 agrees at 16 bases. This CDR3 region has 16 residues. Germline V gives CDR1 LNHDA, CDR2 SQIVND (reference sequence). Unmatched junction bases numbered 4, after V lost 5 bases and J lost 7 bases. The CDR3 here is CASSAGLAGGVGELFF. Here the CDR3 DNA reads TGTGCCAGTAGTGCGGGACTAGCGGGAGGGGTCGGGGAGCTGTTTTTT.

The chain links TRBV19 to TRBJ1-3; 9 bases are shared with TRBD1. Germline loops: CDR1 LNHDA, CDR2 SQIVND (reference sequence). J was trimmed by 2 bases and V by 5 bases; bases with no gene match: 4. The CDR3 runs to 15 residues. CDR3 sequence: CASSATGGTGNTIYF. As DNA, the CDR3 is TGTGCCAGTAGTGCTACAGGGGGCACTGGAAACACCATATATTTT.

The CDR3 loop is CASSRQLNYGYTF. For the CDR3, the DNA is TGTGCCAGCAGTCGACAGTTAAACTATGGCTACACCTTC. The V gene is TRBV27, the J gene TRBJ1-2; a possible D gene is TRBD1 (5 bases). This CDR3 is built from 13 residues. Trimming removed 5 bases from V and 2 bases from J, with 9 bases in between. Per the germline V gene, CDR1 is MNHEY and CDR2 is SMNVEV (reference sequence).

The J gene is TRBJ2-3, the V gene TRBV7-2; D gene unclear. This CDR3 comprises 12 residues. The V and J ends lost 7 bases and 4 bases respectively, with 9 bases between them. CDR1 and CDR2 from the germline V gene are SGHTA and FQGNSA. CDR3 sequence (DNA): TGTGCCAGCACCCTAAGTTCAGATACGCAGTATTTT. It is translated as CASTLSSDTQYF.

The rearrangement links TRBV4-1 to TRBJ2-7; the D gene is possibly TRBD2 (6 bases). The CDR3 runs to 16 residues. Trimming took 0 bases from V and 5 from J, leaving 17 bases between them. The germline gives CDR1 MGHRA, CDR2 YSYEKL. CDR3 DNA: TGCGCCAGCAGCCAAGATTGGAGGGGTCGATCCCACGAGCAGTACTTC. Protein sequence: CASSQDWRGRSHEQYF.

The V gene is TRBV20-1, the J gene TRBJ2-2, with 8 bases lining up with TRBD2. Per germline, CDR1 DFQATT and CDR2 SNEGSKA (reference sequence). This CDR3 spans 16 amino acids. V dropped 1 base and J dropped 1; count of bases not matched to a gene: 5. The CDR3 coding sequence is TGCAGTGCTAGAGCATTGGGACTAGAGAACACCGGGGAGCTGTTTTTT. It encodes CSARALGLENTGELFF.

V gene TRBV12-3 or TRBV12-4 combines with J gene TRBJ2-3; 8 nucleotides match TRBD1. The length of the CDR3 is 12 residues. V lost 5 bases and J lost 11; bases outside the gene matches: 6. The CDR3 region has the DNA TGTGCCAGCAGTGGGCAGACAGGGGTGCAGTATTTT. Translating it yields CASSGQTGVQYF.

This clonotype was picked up one time. This chain links TRBV7-9 with TRBJ2-3, with no clear D. CDR1 SEHNR and CDR2 FQNEAQ come from the germline V gene (reference sequence). CDR3 length: 16 residues. V lost 3 bases to trimming and J lost 1 base, with 14 bases between them. CDR3 sequence reads: CASSLGETTGTDTQYF. In DNA form, the CDR3 reads TGTGCCAGCAGCTTGGGCGAGACAACGGGCACAGATACGCAGTATTTT.

This clonotype has a single count. This rearrangement joins TRBV19 to TRBJ2-2; perhaps D is TRBD1 or TRBD2 (6 bases each). V was clipped by 4 bases and J by 4 bases, with 13 bases between them. The CDR3 covers 15 residues. Per the germline V gene, CDR1 is LNHDA and CDR2 is SQIVND (reference sequence). CDR3 sequence: CASSTVEGGTGELFF. The CDR3, as DNA: TGTGCCAGTAGTACGGTGGAGGGGGGCACCGGGGAGCTGTTTTTT.

This clonotype was counted a few times. CDR3 sequence: CASSFGQTYNSPLHF. The CDR3 DNA sequence: TGTGCCAGCAGTTTCGGACAGACCTATAATTCACCCCTCCACTTT. The V gene is TRBV6-2 or TRBV6-3, the J gene TRBJ1-6; TRBD1 might be the D (6 bases). Trimming pared 4 bases from V and 2 bases from J, leaving 9 bases between. Germline V gene data show CDR1 as MNHEY and CDR2 as SVGEGT. CDR3 length: 15 amino acids.

The table lists this clonotype with a few counts. The chain is built from TRBV6-5 and TRBJ2-3; D gene unclear. The V and J ends lost 2 bases and 6 bases respectively, with 3 bases between them. CDR1 is MNHEY, CDR2 SVGAGI, per germline. This CDR3 contains 11 residues. The CDR3 DNA is TGTGCCAGCAGTTACCTGGATACGCAGTATTTT. Its translation: CASSYLDTQYF.

V gene TRBV12-3 or TRBV12-4 combines with J gene TRBJ1-2; D possibly corresponds to TRBD1 (6 bases). The CDR3 loop spans 18 amino acids. The V end lost 5 bases, the J end lost 2 bases, and 24 bases lay between the germline ends. CDR3 bases: TGTGCCAGCAGTCCTCACAGGGTTGCAAAACCGCACAACTATGGCTACACCTTC. It yields the protein CASSPHRVAKPHNYGYTF.

There are a few counts of this clonotype. CDR3 residues: CASSLDGLGTDTQYF. The CDR3 nucleotides read TGTGCCAGCAGCTTAGACGGCCTAGGCACAGATACGCAGTATTTT. This rearrangement joins TRBV7-9 to TRBJ2-3, with D uncertain. The CDR3 contains 15 residues. The germline V gene encodes CDR1 SEHNR and CDR2 FQNEAQ (reference sequence). Trimming stripped 1 base from V and 1 base from J, with 9 bases between.